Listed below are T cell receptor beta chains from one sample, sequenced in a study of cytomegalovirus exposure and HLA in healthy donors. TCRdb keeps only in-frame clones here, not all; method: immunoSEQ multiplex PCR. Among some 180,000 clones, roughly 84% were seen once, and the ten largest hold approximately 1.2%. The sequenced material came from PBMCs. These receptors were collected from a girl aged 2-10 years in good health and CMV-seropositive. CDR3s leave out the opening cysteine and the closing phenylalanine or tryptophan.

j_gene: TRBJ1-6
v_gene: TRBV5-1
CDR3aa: ASSLTGGRTNSPLH

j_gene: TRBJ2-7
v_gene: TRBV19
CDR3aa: ASSTHTGSEQY

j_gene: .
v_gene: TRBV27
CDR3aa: ASSPGTAYYEQY

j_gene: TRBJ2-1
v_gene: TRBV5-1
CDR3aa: ASSLAGGFFNEQF

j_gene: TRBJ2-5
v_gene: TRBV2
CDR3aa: ATTSFRDREETQY

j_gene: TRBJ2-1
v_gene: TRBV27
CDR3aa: ASITTGLAPNEQF

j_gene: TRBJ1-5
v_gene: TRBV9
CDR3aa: ASSVDGRIYQPQH

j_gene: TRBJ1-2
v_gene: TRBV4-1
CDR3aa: ASSQDTRDSFYGYT

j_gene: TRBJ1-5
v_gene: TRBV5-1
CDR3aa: ASSLGTDNQPQH

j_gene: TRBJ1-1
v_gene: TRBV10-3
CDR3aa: AITDGGDTEAF

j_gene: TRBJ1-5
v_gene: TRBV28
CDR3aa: ASRIGRENQPQH

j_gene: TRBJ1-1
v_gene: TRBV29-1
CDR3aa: SELDRTNTEAF

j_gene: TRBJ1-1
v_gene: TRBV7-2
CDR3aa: ASSPQGISTEAF

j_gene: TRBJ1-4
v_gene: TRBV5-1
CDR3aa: ASSSGGGAREKLF

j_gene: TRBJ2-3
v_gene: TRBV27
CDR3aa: ASSFHSILAATDTQY

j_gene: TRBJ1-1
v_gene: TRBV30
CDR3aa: AWFDRGAEAF

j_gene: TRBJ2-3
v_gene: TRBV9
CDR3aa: ASSVGLNPTDTQY

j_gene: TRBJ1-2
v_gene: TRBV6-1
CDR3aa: ASSMDINYGYT

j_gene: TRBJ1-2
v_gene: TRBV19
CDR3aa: ASEPIPEGGGYT

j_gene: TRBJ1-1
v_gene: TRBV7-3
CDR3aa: ASSSPGTVEAF

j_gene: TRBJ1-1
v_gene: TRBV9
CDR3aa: ASSVVDTNTEAF

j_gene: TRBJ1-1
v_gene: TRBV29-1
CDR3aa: SDAWGGNTEAF

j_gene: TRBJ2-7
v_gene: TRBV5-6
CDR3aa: ASSVRDRGYYEQY